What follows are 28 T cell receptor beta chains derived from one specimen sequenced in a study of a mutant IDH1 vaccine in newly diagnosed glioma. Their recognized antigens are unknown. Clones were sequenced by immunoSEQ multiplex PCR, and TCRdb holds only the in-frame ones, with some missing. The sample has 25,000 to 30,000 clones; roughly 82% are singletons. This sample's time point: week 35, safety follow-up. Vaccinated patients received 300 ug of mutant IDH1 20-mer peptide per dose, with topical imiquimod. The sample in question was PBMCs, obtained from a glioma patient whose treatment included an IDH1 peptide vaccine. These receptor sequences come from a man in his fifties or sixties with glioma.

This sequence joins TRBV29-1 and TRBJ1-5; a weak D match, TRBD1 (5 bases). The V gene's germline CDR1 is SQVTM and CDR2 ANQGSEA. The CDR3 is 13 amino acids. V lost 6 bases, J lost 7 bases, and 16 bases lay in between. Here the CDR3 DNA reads TGCAGCGTCTGGGCAGGGAGGGGACAGCCCCAGCATTTT. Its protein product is CSVWAGRGQPQHF.

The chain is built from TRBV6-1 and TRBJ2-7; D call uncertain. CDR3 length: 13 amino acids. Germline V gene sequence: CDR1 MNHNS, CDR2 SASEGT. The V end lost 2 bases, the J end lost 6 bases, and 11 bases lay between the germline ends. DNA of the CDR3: TGTGCCAGCAGTGAAAACTCCTCTGGCGAGCAGTACTTC. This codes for CASSENSSGEQYF.

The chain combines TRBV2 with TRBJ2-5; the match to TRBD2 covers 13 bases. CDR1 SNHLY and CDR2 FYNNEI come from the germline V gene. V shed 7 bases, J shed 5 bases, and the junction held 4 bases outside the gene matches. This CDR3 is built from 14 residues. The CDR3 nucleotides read TGTGCCAGCATCGGACTAGCGGGGGCGGAGACCCAGTACTTC. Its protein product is CASIGLAGAETQYF. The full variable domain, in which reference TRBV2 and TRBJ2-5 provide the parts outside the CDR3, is EPEVTQTPSHQVTQMGQEVILRCVPISNHLYFYWYRQILGQKVEFLVSFYNNEISEKSEIFDDQFSVERPDGSNFTLKIRSTKLEDSAMYFCASIGLAGAETQYFGPGTRLLVL.

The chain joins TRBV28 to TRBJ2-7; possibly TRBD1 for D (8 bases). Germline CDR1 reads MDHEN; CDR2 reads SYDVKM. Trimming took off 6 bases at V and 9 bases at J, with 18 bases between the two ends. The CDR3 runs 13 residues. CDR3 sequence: CASSPQGGRGQYF. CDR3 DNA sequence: TGTGCCAGCAGCCCACAGGGGGGGAGAGGGCAGTACTTC. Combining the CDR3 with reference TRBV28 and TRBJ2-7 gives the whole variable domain DVKVTQSSRYLVKRTGEKVFLECVQDMDHENMFWYRQDPGLGLRLIYFSYDVKMKEKGDIPEGYSVSREKKERFSLILESASTNQTSMYLCASSPQGGRGQYFGPGTRLTVT.

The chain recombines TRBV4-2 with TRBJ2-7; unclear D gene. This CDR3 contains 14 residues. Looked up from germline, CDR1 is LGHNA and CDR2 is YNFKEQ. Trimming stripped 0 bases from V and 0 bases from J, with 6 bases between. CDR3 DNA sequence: TGTGCCAGCAGCCAAGATGTTGGCTCCTACGAGCAGTACTTC. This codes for CASSQDVGSYEQYF.

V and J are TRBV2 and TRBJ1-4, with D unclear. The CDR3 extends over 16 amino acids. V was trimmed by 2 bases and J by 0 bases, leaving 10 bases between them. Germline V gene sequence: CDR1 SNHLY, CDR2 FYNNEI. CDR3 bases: TGTGCCAGCAGTGAACGACCTTCGGCAACTAATGAAAAACTGTTTTTT. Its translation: CASSERPSATNEKLFF.

The CDR3 DNA follows: TGTGCCAGCAGTGATCCGGCTAGCGGGAATAACGAGCAGTACTTC. Encoded protein: CASSDPASGNNEQYF. This chain links TRBV25-1 with TRBJ2-7, with 9 bases matching TRBD2. Per the germline V gene, CDR1 is MGHDK and CDR2 is SYGVNS. The CDR3 is 15 residues long. J gave up 5 bases and V 3 bases, and 8 bases lay outside the gene matches.

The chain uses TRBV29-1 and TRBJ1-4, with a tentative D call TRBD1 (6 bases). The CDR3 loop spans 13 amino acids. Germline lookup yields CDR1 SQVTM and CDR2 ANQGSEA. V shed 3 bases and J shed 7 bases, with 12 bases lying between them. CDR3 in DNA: TGCAGCGTTGACAGGGGCAGGGGTGAAAAACTGTTTTTT. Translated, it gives CSVDRGRGEKLFF.

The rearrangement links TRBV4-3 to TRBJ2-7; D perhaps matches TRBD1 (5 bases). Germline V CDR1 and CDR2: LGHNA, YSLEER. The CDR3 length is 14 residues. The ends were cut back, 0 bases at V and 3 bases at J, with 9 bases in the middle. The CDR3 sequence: CASSQDWQGYEQYF. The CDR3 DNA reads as TGCGCCAGCAGCCAAGATTGGCAGGGCTACGAGCAGTACTTC.

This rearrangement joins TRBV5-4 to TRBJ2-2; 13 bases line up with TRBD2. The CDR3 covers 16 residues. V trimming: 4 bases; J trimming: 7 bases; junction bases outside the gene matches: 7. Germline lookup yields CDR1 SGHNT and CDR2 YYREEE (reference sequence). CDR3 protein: CASSPGLAGDLGELFF. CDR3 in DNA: TGTGCCAGCAGCCCAGGACTAGCGGGAGACCTCGGGGAGCTGTTTTTT. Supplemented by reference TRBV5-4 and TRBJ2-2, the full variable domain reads ETGVTQSPTHLIKTRGQQVTLRCSSQSGHNTVSWYQQALGQGPQFIFQYYREEENGRGNFPPRFSGLQFPNYSSELNVNALELDDSALYLCASSPGLAGDLGELFFGEGSRLTVL.

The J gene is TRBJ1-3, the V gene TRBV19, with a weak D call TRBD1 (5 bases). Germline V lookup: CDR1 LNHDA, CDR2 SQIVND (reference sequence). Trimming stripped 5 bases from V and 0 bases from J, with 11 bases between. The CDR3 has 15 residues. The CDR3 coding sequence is TGTGCCAGTAGTCTCGACAGTGCCTCTGGAAACACCATATATTTT. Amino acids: CASSLDSASGNTIYF.

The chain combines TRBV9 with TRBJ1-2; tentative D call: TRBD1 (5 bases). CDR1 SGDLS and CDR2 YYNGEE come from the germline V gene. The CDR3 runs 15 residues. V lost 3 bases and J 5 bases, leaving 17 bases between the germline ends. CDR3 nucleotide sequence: TGTGCCAGCAGCGCACAGCCTACGGGGGAGTATGGCTACACCTTC. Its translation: CASSAQPTGEYGYTF.

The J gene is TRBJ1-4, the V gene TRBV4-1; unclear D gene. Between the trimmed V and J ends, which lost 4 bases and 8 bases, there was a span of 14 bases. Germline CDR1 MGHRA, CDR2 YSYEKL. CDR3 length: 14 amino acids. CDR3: CASSPSGVLEKLFF. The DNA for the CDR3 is TGCGCCAGCAGCCCGTCGGGCGTGTTAGAAAAACTGTTTTTT.

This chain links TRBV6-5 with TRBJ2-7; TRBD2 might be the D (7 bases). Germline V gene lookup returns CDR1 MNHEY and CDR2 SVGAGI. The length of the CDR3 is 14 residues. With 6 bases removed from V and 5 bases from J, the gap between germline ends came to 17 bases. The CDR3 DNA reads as TGTGCCAGCAGCCGAGGGGGGGGAGGCCACGAGCAGTACTTC. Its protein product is CASSRGGGGHEQYF.

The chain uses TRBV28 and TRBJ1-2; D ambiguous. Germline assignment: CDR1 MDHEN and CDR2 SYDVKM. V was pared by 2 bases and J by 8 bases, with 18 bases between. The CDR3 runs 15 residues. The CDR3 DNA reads TGTGCCAGCAGTTTAGACGGGCAGGAGAGACGGGGCTACACCTTC. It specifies CASSLDGQERRGYTF.

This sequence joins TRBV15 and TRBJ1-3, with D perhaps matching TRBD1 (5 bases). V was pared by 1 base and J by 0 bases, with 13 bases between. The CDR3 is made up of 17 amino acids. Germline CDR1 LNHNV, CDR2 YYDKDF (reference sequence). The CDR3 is CATSRAGTLVSGNTIYF. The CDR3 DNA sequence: TGTGCCACCAGCAGAGCCGGGACGTTGGTCTCTGGAAACACCATATATTTT.

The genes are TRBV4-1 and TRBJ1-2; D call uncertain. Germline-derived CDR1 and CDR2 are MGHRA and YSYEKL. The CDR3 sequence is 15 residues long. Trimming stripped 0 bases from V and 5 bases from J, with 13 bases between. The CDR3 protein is CASSQDPTPEYGYTF. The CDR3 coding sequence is TGCGCCAGCAGCCAAGATCCTACGCCGGAGTATGGCTACACCTTC.

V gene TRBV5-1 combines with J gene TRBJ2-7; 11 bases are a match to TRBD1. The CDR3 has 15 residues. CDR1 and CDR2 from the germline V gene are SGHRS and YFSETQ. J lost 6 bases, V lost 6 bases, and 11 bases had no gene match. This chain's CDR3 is CASTPRGQGGVEQYF. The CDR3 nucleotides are TGCGCCAGCACCCCCCGGGGACAGGGGGGGGTCGAGCAGTACTTC.

The CDR3 protein is CASSIDLSENYGYTF. The CDR3 bases are TGTGCCAGTAGTATAGATCTTTCGGAGAACTATGGCTACACCTTC. This chain uses TRBV19 with TRBJ1-2; D ambiguous. Germline V lookup: CDR1 LNHDA, CDR2 SQIVND (reference sequence). The V end lost 0 bases, the J end lost 2 bases, and 10 bases lay between the germline ends. The CDR3 is 15 residues long.

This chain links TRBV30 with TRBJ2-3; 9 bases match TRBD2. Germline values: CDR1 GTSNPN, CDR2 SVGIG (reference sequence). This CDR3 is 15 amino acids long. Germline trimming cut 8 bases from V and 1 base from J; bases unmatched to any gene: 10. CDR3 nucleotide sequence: TGTGCCGGTCGAGGGGCTAGCGGGGGCACAGATACGCAGTATTTT. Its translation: CAGRGASGGTDTQYF. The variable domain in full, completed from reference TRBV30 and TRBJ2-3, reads SQTIHQWPATLVQPVGSPLSLECTVEGTSNPNLYWYRQAAGRGLQLLFYSVGIGQISSEVPQNLSASRPQDRQFILSSKKLLLSDSGFYLCAGRGASGGTDTQYFGPGTRLTVL.

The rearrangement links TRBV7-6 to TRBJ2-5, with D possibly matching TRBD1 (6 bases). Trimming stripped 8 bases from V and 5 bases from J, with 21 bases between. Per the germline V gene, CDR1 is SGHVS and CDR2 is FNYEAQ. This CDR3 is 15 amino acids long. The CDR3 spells CASEFVQGERETQYF. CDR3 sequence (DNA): TGTGCCAGCGAATTTGTACAGGGCGAACGGGAGACCCAGTACTTC. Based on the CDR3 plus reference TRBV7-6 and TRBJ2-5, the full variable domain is GAGVSQSPRYKVTKRGQDVALRCDPISGHVSLYWYRQALGQGPEFLTYFNYEAQQDKSGLPNDRFSAERPEGSISTLTIQRTEQRDSAMYRCASEFVQGERETQYFGPGTRLLVL.

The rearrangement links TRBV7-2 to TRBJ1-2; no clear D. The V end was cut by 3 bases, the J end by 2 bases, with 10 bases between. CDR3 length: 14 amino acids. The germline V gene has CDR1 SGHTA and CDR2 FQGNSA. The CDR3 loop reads CASSLGGNNYGYTF. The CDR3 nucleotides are TGTGCCAGCAGCTTGGGAGGGAACAACTATGGCTACACCTTC.

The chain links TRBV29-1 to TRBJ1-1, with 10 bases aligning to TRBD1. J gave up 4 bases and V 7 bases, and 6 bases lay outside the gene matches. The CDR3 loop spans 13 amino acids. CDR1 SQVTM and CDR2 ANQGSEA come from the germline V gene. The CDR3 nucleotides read TGCAGCGCAAGACAGGGGGCGGGCACTGAAGCTTTCTTT. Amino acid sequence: CSARQGAGTEAFF.

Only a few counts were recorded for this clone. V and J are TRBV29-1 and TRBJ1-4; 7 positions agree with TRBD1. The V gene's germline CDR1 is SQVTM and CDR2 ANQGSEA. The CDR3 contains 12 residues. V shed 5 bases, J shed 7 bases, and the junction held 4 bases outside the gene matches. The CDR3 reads CSVQWDSEKLFF. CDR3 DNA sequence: TGCAGCGTTCAGTGGGACAGTGAAAAACTGTTTTTT.

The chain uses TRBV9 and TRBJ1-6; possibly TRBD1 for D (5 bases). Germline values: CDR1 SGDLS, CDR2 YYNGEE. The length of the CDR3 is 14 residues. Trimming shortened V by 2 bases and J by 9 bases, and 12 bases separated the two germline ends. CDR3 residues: CASSVQGGSSPLHF. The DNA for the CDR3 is TGTGCCAGCAGCGTCCAGGGCGGGAGTTCACCCCTCCACTTT.

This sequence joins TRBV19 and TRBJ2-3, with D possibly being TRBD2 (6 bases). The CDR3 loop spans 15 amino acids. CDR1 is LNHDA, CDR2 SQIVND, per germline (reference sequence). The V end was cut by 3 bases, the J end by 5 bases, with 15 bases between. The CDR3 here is CASSIIGPEGDTQYF. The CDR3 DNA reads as TGTGCCAGTAGTATCATCGGGCCGGAGGGAGATACGCAGTATTTT.

In DNA form, the CDR3 reads TGTGCCAGCAGTGCCCTTTTTAGCACAGATACGCAGTATTTT. It translates to CASSALFSTDTQYF. The chain couples TRBV2 to TRBJ2-3; D is unresolved. Germline-derived CDR1 and CDR2 are SNHLY and FYNNEI. The CDR3 contains 14 residues. V was shortened by 4 bases and J by 0 bases, with 8 bases between the two germline ends.

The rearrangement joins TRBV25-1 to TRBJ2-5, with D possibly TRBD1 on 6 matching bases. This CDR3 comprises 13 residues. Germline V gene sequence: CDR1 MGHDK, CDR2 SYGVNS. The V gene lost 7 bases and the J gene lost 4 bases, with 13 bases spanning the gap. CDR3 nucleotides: TGTGCCAGCACCCCAGGGGTGTCAGAGACCCAGTACTTC. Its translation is CASTPGVSETQYF.